The sequence of this TCR beta chain was determined in a study of long-term antiretroviral therapy in people with HIV. The germline V gene encodes CDR1 SGHNT and CDR2 YENEEA. This CDR3 has 15 residues. Trimming pared 3 bases from V and 2 bases from J, leaving 11 bases between. At survey level, the immunoSEQ assay was run in its v3.0 version. TCRdb keeps only in-frame clones here, not all; method: immunoSEQ multiplex PCR. The table shows 30,000 to 50,000 clones, with 70% to 90% occurring only once. The TCR was taken from a woman aged 50 to 60 with HIV. The sequencing here drew on unsorted PBMCs, taken 1.2 years after starting antiretroviral therapy. The chain carries TRBV11-3 and TRBJ1-3; unclear D gene. The CDR3 loop reads CASSFGPITGNTIYF. The CDR3 nucleotides are TGTGCCAGCAGCTTTGGACCCATCACTGGAAACACCATATATTTT.